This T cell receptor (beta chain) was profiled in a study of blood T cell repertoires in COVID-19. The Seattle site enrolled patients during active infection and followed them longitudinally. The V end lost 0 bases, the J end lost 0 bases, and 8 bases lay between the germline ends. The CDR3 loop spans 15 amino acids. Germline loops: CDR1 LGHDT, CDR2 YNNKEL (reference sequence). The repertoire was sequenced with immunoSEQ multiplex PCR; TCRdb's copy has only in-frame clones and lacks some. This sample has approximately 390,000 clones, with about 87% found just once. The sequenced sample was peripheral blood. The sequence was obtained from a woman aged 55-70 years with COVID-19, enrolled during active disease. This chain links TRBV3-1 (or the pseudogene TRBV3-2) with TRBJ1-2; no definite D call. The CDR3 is CASSQDPSANYGYTF. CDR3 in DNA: TGTGCCAGCAGCCAAGATCCCTCAGCTAACTATGGCTACACCTTC.